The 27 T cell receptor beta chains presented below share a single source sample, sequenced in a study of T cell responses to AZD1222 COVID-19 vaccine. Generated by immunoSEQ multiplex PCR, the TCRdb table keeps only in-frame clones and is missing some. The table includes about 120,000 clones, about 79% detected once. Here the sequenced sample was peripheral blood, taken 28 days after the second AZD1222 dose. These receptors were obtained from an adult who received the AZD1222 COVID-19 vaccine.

CDR3 coding DNA: TGTGCCAGCAGGGCGACAGGGAGGGGCAATCAGCCCCAGCATTTT. Encoded protein: CASRATGRGNQPQHF. The V and J genes are TRBV6-5 and TRBJ1-5, with 7 bases fitting TRBD1. Germline CDR1 MNHEY, CDR2 SVGAGI. CDR3 size: 15 residues. Trimming took 6 bases from V and 2 from J; bases not matched to a gene: 7.

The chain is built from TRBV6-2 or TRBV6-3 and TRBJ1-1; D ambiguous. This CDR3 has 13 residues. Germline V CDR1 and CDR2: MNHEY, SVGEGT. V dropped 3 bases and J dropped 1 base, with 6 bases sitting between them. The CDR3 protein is CASSYSQNTEAFF. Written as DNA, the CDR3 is TGTGCCAGCAGTTATTCCCAGAACACTGAAGCTTTCTTT.

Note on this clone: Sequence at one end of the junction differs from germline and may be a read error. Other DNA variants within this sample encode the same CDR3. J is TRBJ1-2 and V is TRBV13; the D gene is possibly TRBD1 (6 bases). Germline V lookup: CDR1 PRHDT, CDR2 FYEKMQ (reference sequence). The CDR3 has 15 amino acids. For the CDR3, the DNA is TGCGCCAGCAGCTCGCGGACAGAGACGAACTATGGCTACACCTTC. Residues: CASSSRTETNYGYTF. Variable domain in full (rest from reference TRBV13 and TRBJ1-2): AAGVIQSPRHLIKEKRETATLKCYPIPRHDTVYWYQQGPGQDPQFLISFYEKMQSDKGSIPDRFSAQQFSDYHSELNMSSLELGDSALYFCASSSRTETNYGYTFGSGTRLTVV.

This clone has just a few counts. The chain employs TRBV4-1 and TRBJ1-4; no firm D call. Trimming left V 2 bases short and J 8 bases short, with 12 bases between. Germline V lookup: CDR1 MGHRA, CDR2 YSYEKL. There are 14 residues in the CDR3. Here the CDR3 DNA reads TGCGCCAGCAGCCAAAGGCGGTGGGAGGAAAAACTGTTTTTT. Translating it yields CASSQRRWEEKLFF.

This CDR3 is CAWSDPRGNEQFF. CDR3 DNA sequence: TGTGCCTGGAGTGACCCCAGGGGGAATGAGCAGTTCTTC. This chain joins TRBV30 and TRBJ2-1, with 7 bases lining up with TRBD1. The CDR3 runs 13 residues. The germline V gene encodes CDR1 GTSNPN and CDR2 SVGIG (reference sequence). V lost 1 base, J lost 7 bases, and 4 bases stayed unmatched. The full variable domain, completed using reference TRBV30 and TRBJ2-1, is SQTIHQWPATLVQPVGSPLSLECTVEGTSNPNLYWYRQAAGRGLQLLFYSVGIGQISSEVPQNLSASRPQDRQFILSSKKLLLSDSGFYLCAWSDPRGNEQFFGPGTRLTVL.

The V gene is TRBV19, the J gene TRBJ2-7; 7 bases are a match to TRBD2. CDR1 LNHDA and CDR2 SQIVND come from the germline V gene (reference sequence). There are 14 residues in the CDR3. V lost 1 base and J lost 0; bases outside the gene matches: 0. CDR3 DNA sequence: TGTGCCAGTAGTATAGGGGACTACTCCTACGAGCAGTACTTC. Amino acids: CASSIGDYSYEQYF.

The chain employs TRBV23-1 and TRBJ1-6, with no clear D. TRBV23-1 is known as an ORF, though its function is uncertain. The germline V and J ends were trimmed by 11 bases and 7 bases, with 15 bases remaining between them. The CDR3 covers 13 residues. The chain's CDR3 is CAGPPWLNSPLHF. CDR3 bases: TGCGCCGGACCTCCCTGGTTAAATTCACCCCTCCACTTT.

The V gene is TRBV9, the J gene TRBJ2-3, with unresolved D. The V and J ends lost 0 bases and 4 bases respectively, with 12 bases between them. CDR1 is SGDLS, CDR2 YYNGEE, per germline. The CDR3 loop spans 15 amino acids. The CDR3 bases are TGTGCCAGCAGCGTAGGAGGATACAGCTCAGATACGCAGTATTTT. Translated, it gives CASSVGGYSSDTQYF. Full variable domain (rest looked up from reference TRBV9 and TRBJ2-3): DSGVTQTPKHLITATGQRVTLRCSPRSGDLSVYWYQQSLDQGLQFLIQYYNGEERAKGNILERFSAQQFPDLHSELNLSSLELGDSALYFCASSVGGYSSDTQYFGPGTRLTVL.

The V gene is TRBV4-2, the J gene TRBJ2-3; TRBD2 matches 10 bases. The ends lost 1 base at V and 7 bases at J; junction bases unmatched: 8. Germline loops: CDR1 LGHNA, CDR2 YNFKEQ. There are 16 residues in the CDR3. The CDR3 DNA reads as TGTGCCAGCAGCCAAGCTCCGGGACTAGCGCGAAATACGCAGTATTTT. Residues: CASSQAPGLARNTQYF.

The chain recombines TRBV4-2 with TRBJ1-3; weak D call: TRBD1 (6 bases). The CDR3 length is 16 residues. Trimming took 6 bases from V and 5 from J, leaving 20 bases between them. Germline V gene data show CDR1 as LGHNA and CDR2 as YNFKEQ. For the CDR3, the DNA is TGTGCCAGCAGTTCTATGGGGGGCTACGACCGAAACACCATATATTTT. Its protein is CASSSMGGYDRNTIYF.

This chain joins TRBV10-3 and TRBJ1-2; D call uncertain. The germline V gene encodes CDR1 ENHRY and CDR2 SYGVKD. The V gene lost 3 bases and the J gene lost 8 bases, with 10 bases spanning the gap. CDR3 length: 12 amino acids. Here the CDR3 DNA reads TGTGCCATCAGTGATTTTCAATCCGGCTACACCTTC. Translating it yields CAISDFQSGYTF.

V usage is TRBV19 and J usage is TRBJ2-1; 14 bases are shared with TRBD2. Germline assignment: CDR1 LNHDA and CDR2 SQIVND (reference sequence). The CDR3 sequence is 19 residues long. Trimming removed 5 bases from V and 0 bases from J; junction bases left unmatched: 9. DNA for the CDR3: TGTGCCAGTAGTTACAAACGGACTAGCGGGGGGAACTCCTACAATGAGCAGTTCTTC. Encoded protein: CASSYKRTSGGNSYNEQFF.

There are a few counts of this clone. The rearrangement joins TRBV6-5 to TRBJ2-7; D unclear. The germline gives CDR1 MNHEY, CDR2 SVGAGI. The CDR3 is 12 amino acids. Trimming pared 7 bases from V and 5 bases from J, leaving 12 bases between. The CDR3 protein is CASTRSSDEQYF. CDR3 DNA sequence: TGTGCCAGCACCCGAAGCAGCGACGAGCAGTACTTC.

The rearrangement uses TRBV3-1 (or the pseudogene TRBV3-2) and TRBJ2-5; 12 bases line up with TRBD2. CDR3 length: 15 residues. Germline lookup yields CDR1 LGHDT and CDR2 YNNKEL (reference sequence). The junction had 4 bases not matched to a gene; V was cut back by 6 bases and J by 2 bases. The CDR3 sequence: CASSLLAGGQETQYF. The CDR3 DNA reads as TGTGCCAGCAGTCTACTAGCGGGGGGTCAAGAGACCCAGTACTTC.

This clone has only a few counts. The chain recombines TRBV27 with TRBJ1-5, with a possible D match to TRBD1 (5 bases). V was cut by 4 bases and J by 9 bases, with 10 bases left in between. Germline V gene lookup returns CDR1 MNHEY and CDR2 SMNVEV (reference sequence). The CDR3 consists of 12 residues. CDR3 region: CASSSGTGPQHF. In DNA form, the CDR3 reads TGTGCCAGCAGTTCGGGGACGGGGCCCCAGCATTTT.

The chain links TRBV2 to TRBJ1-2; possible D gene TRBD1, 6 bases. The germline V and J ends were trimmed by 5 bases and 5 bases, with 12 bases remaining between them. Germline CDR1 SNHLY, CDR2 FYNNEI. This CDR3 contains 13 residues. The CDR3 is CASSLRQEYGYTF. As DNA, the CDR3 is TGTGCCAGCAGTCTCAGACAGGAATATGGCTACACCTTC.

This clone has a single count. CDR3 in amino acids: CASSALTGANVLTF. CDR3 sequence (DNA): TGTGCCAGCAGTGCGTTGACCGGGGCCAACGTCCTGACTTTC. The V call is TRBV2, the J call TRBJ2-6, with no clear D. V was shortened by 4 bases and J by 4 bases, with 8 bases between the two germline ends. This CDR3 has 14 residues. Per germline, CDR1 SNHLY and CDR2 FYNNEI.

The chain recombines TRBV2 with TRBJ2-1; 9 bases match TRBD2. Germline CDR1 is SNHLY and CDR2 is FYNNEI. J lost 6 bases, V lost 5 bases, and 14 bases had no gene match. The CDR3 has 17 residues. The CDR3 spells CASSLSPQLAGINEQFF. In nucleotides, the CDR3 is TGTGCCAGCAGTTTGAGTCCCCAGCTAGCGGGGATCAATGAGCAGTTCTTC. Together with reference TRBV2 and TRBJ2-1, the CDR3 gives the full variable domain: EPEVTQTPSHQVTQMGQEVILRCVPISNHLYFYWYRQILGQKVEFLVSFYNNEISEKSEIFDDQFSVERPDGSNFTLKIRSTKLEDSAMYFCASSLSPQLAGINEQFFGPGTRLTVL.

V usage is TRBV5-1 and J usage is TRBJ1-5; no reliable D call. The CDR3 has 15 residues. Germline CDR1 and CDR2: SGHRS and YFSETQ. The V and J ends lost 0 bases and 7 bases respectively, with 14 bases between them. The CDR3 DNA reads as TGCGCCAGCAGCTTGGCCGGGAATTTGGGGCAGCCCCAGCATTTT. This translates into CASSLAGNLGQPQHF.

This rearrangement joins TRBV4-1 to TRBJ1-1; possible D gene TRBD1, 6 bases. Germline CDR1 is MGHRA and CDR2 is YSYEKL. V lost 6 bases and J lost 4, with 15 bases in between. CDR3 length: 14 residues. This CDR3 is CASSPQGAGTEAFF. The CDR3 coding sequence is TGCGCCAGCAGTCCACAGGGAGCTGGCACTGAAGCTTTCTTT.

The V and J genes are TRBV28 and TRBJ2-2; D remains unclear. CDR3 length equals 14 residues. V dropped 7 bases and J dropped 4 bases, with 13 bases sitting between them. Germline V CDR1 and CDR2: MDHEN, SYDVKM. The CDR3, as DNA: TGTGCCAGCATTAGGTTGGGGTTCACCGGGGAGCTGTTTTTT. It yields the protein CASIRLGFTGELFF.

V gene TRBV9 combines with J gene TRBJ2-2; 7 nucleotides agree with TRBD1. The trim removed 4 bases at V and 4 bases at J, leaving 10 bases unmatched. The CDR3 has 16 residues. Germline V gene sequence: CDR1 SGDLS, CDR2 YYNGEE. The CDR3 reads CASSFSQGWSTGELFF. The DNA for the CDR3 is TGTGCCAGCAGCTTCTCACAGGGGTGGTCCACCGGGGAGCTGTTTTTT.

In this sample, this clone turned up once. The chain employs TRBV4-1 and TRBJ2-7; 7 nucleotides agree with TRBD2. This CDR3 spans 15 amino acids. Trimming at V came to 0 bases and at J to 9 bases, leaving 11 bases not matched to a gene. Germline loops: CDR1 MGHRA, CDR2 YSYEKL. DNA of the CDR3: TGCGCCAGCAGCCAAGAGAGTCGGGGGGTGAAGGGGCAGTACTTC. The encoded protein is CASSQESRGVKGQYF.

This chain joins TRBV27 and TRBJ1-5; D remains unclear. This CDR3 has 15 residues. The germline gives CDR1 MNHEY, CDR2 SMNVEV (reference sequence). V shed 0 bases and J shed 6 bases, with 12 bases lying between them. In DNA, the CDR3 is TGTGCCAGCAGTTTATCCGTGGGCGCTGGTCAGCCCCAGCATTTT. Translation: CASSLSVGAGQPQHF.

This CDR3 is CASSNQRPLAQPQHF. CDR3 coding DNA: TGTGCCAGTAGTAACCAGAGGCCCCTCGCCCAGCCCCAGCATTTT. The chain joins TRBV19 to TRBJ1-5; D unclear. The CDR3 covers 15 residues. With 4 bases removed from V and 7 bases from J, the gap between germline ends came to 17 bases. Germline V gene data show CDR1 as LNHDA and CDR2 as SQIVND (reference sequence).

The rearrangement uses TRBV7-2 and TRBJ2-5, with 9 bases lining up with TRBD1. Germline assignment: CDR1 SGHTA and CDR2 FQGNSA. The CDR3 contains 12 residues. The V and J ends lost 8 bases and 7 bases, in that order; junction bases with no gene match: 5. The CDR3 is CASGQGTGTQYF. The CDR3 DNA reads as TGTGCCAGCGGACAGGGGACGGGGACCCAGTACTTC.

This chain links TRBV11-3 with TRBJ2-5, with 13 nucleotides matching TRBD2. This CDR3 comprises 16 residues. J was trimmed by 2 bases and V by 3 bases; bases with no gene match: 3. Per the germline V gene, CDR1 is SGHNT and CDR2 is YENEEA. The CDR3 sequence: CASSFTSGGGQETQYF. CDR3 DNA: TGTGCCAGCAGCTTCACTAGCGGGGGGGGTCAAGAGACCCAGTACTTC.